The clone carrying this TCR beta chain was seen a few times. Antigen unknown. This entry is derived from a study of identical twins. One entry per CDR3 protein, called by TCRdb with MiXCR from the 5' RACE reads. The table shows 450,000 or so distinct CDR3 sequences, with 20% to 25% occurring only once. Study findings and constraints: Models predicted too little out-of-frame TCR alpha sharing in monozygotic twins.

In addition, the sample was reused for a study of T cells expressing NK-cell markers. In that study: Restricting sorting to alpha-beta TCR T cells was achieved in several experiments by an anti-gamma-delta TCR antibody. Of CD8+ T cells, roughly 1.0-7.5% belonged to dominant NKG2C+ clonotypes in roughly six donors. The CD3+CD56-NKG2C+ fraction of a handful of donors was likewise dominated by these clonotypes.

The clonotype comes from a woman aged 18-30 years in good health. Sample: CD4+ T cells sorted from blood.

CDR3 DNA: TGTGCCAGCAGCCTTGGCCAATGGGGGATCTACGAGCAGTACTTC. It encodes CASSLGQWGIYEQYF. This chain connects TRBV5-5 to TRBJ2-7; D tentatively fits TRBD1 or TRBD2 (5 bases each). The CDR3 contains 15 residues. Trimming removed 4 bases from V and 3 bases from J, with 17 bases in between. Germline V gene lookup returns CDR1 SGHKS and CDR2 YYEKEE (reference sequence).